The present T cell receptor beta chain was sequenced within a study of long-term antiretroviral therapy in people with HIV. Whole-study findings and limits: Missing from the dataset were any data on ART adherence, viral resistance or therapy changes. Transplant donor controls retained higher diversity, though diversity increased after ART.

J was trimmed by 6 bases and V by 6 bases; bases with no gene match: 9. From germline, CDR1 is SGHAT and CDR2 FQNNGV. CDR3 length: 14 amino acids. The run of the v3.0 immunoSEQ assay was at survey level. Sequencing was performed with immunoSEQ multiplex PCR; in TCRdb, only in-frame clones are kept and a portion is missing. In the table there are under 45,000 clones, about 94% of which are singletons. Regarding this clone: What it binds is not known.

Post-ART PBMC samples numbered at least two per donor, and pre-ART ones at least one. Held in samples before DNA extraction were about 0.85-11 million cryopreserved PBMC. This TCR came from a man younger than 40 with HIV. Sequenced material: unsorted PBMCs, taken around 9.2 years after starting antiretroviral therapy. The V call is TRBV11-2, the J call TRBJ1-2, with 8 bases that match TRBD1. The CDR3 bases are TGTGCCAGCAGACGGGCGGGACAGGCGAATGGCTACACCTTC. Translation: CASRRAGQANGYTF.